The clone carrying this T cell receptor (beta chain) was observed a few times. These data originate in a study of control samples from healthy donors and cancer patients. Only in-frame clones appear in the TCRdb table, and some are missing; sequencing was by immunoSEQ multiplex PCR. The repertoire consists of about 76,000 clones, with about nine tenths occurring once and the leading ten covering over 9%. Per germline, CDR1 SGHTA and CDR2 FQGNSA. The CDR3 covers 15 residues. Trimming stripped 7 bases from V and 2 bases from J, with 14 bases between. This receptor was obtained from a woman between 50 and 59 years old with colorectal cancer. The chain is built from TRBV7-2 and TRBJ2-2; TRBD1 is a possible D gene (6 bases). The sample comprised PBMCs. This CDR3 is CASNQQGYNTGELFF. The DNA of the CDR3 is TGTGCCAGCAACCAACAGGGTTATAACACCGGGGAGCTGTTTTTT.